The 16 T cell receptor beta chains reported below all come from one sample, sequenced in a study of T cells after yellow fever vaccination. TCRdb recomputed calls from the 5' RACE reads with MiXCR, one row per CDR3 protein. The data show about 310,000 distinct CDR3 sequences, with less than 4.5% seen just once and roughly a quarter held by the top ten. This specimen was PBMCs, taken on the day of the yellow fever booster vaccination. The receptors come from a young man who received the YFV17D yellow fever vaccine.

This clonotype came up a few times. V gene TRBV20-1 combines with J gene TRBJ2-7; TRBD2 might be the D (5 bases). This CDR3 comprises 14 residues. CDR1 is DFQATT, CDR2 SNEGSKA, per germline (reference sequence). V lost 3 bases to trimming and J lost 6 bases, with 18 bases between them. CDR3 sequence: CSASFYTPGGEQYV. The DNA of the CDR3 is TGCAGTGCTAGTTTTTATACTCCCGGAGGCGAGCAGTACGTC.

This clonotype has a count of ten or more. This chain uses TRBV5-1 with TRBJ2-5; D is uncertain. Deletions cut 3 bases from V and 4 bases from J, with 10 bases between. From germline, CDR1 is SGHRS and CDR2 YFSETQ. The CDR3 is 13 residues long. The CDR3 region is CASSSPTGETQYF. The CDR3 DNA follows: TGCGCCAGCAGCTCCCCCACGGGAGAGACCCAGTACTTC.

This clonotype occurred a few times. The chain uses TRBV7-2 and TRBJ1-6; D is unresolved. V was shortened by 2 bases and J by 9 bases, with 5 bases between the two germline ends. Germline-derived CDR1 and CDR2 are SGHTA and FQGNSA. This CDR3 is 12 amino acids long. This chain's CDR3 is CASSLMISPLHF. The CDR3 DNA sequence: TGTGCCAGCAGCTTAATGATTTCACCCCTCCACTTT.

A remark on this clonotype: A much more abundant neighbour one base away suggests this may be a read error. The chain's CDR3 is CTSSHPPAGRNYGYTF. CDR3 sequence (DNA): TGCACCAGCAGCCATCCTCCGGCAGGACGGAACTATGGCTACACCTTC. The chain recombines TRBV4-1 with TRBJ1-2; the D is unclear. Germline values: CDR1 MGHRA, CDR2 YSYEKL. The CDR3 runs to 16 residues.

This clonotype was picked up many times. The genes are TRBV7-2 and TRBJ1-4, with a tentative D call TRBD1 (6 bases). The CDR3 is 13 residues long. Germline V CDR1 and CDR2: SGHTA, FQGNSA. Trimming cost V 1 base and J 14 bases, with 14 bases left between them. The DNA of the CDR3 is TGTGCCAGCAGCTTAGGAATCCGGGACATCCTGTTTTTT. Its protein product is CASSLGIRDILFF. Variable domain in full (rest from reference TRBV7-2 and TRBJ1-4): GAGVSQSPSNKVTEKGKDVELRCDPISGHTALYWYRQSLGQGLEFLIYFQGNSAPDKSGLPSDRFSAERTGGSVSTLTIQRTQQEDSAVYLCASSLGIRDILFFGSGTQLSVL.

This chain uses TRBV7-9 with TRBJ1-1, with 11 bases aligning to TRBD1. With 6 bases clipped from V and 6 bases from J, the junction kept 6 bases outside the gene matches. This CDR3 contains 14 residues. The germline CDR1 and CDR2 sequences are SEHNR and FQNEAQ (reference sequence). CDR3 coding DNA: TGTGCCAGCAGGGACGGACAGGGGGCGTCTGAAGCTTTCTTT. Its protein product is CASRDGQGASEAFF.

This clonotype has just a few counts. The rearrangement links TRBV18 to TRBJ1-4; unclear D gene. The V gene's germline CDR1 is KGHSH and CDR2 LQKENI. The CDR3 is 14 amino acids. V lost 3 bases, J lost 8 bases, and 13 bases lay in between. The CDR3 sequence: CASSPTSREEKLFF. The CDR3, as DNA: TGTGCCAGCTCACCTACATCAAGGGAGGAAAAACTGTTTTTT.

This clonotype was detected many times. The CDR3 region has the DNA TGCGCCAGCAGCCAAGAGGGAGTACTTAATTCACCCCTCCACTTT. Its protein is CASSQEGVLNSPLHF. The chain uses TRBV4-1 and TRBJ1-6; D is unresolved. The CDR3 loop spans 15 amino acids. Germline CDR1 and CDR2: MGHRA and YSYEKL. V lost 0 bases and J lost 6, with 9 bases in between.

This clonotype showed up many times. A read error may produce the germline difference seen at one junction end. V is TRBV7-6 and J is TRBJ2-1; no clear D. CDR3 length: 13 residues. Germline CDR1 SGHVS, CDR2 FNYEAQ. The CDR3 region is CASTLNSPNEQFF. The CDR3 DNA reads TGTGCCAGCACCTTAAATAGCCCGAATGAGCAGTTCTTC.

This clonotype was detected ten times or more. J is TRBJ2-3 and V is TRBV11-2; D is possibly TRBD1 (7 bases). Germline V gene lookup returns CDR1 SGHAT and CDR2 FQNNGV. The length of the CDR3 is 14 residues. The V end was cut by 8 bases, the J end by 4 bases, with 16 bases between. The CDR3 protein is CASGGGGTADTQYF. CDR3 coding DNA: TGTGCCAGCGGAGGAGGGGGGACAGCAGATACGCAGTATTTT.

This clonotype was detected many times. The chain is built from TRBV5-6 and TRBJ2-7, with D possibly matching TRBD1 (6 bases). CDR1 and CDR2 from the germline V gene are SGHDT and YYEEEE. The CDR3 is made up of 13 amino acids. V shed 7 bases and J shed 2 bases, with 13 bases lying between them. For the CDR3, the DNA is TGTGCCAGCGCCGACAGGTTAACCTACGAGCAGTACTTC. It codes for CASADRLTYEQYF.

The chain carries TRBV5-1 and TRBJ2-7, with 9 bases aligning to TRBD2. Germline CDR1 reads SGHRS; CDR2 reads YFSETQ. V trimming: 4 bases; J trimming: 3 bases; junction bases outside the gene matches: 5. The CDR3 consists of 14 residues. The CDR3 loop is CASSDSGGIYEQYF. Here the CDR3 DNA reads TGCGCCAGCAGCGACAGCGGGGGGATCTACGAGCAGTACTTC.

This clonotype turned up a few times. Here the CDR3 reads CASGARGSNQPQHF. In DNA form, the CDR3 reads TGTGCCTCCGGGGCCCGGGGGAGCAATCAGCCCCAGCATTTT. The rearrangement links TRBV10-3 to TRBJ1-5; D might be TRBD1 (5 bases). Trimming took off 11 bases at V and 1 base at J, with 15 bases between the two ends. The CDR3 is 14 residues long. The V gene's germline CDR1 is ENHRY and CDR2 SYGVKD.

Ten or more counts support this clonotype. V is TRBV12-3 or TRBV12-4 and J is TRBJ2-5, with 10 bases lining up with TRBD2. The CDR3 consists of 15 residues. Trimming cost V 5 bases and J 4 bases; bases outside gene matches: 7. CDR3 protein: CASSIRLAGGETQYF. The CDR3 DNA follows: TGTGCCAGCAGTATAAGACTAGCGGGCGGAGAGACCCAGTACTTC.

This clonotype was seen repeatedly, ten times or more. The chain joins TRBV25-1 to TRBJ1-3; D gene unclear. Trimming stripped 6 bases from V and 2 bases from J, with 11 bases between. There are 14 residues in the CDR3. Per germline, CDR1 MGHDK and CDR2 SYGVNS. DNA of the CDR3: TGTGCCAGCAGCCCCGGCCATACTGGAAACACCATATATTTT. Residues: CASSPGHTGNTIYF.

This clonotype has just a few counts. The chain links TRBV7-2 to TRBJ1-6; D remains unclear. The CDR3 consists of 12 residues. Germline assignment: CDR1 SGHTA and CDR2 FQGNSA. The germline V and J ends were trimmed by 6 bases and 9 bases, with 9 bases remaining between them. The CDR3 loop reads CASRHYGSPLHF. The CDR3 nucleotides are TGTGCCAGCAGACACTACGGTTCACCCCTCCACTTT.